The sequence of this T cell receptor beta chain was determined in a study of T cell repertoires in cytomegalovirus infection. Study information: Indications came from public TCR beta signatures; they pointed to CMV infection and to a matching HLA type.

Using its own MiXCR run on the reads, TCRdb lists one record per CDR3 protein. The sample lists 600,000 to 800,000 distinct CDR3 sequences; 20% to 25% were seen once. CDR3 size: 17 residues. Germline V CDR1 and CDR2: MDHEN, SYDVKM. V was pared by 7 bases and J by 6 bases, with 16 bases of the junction left unmatched. The receptor was derived from a human donor in good health (CMV status not recorded). Some clones in this sample may be carry-over from other donors' samples. V and J are TRBV28 and TRBJ2-1; 9 positions agree with TRBD1. The sample was CD8+ T cells from PBMCs. The CDR3 bases are TGTGCCAGCACTCCCCCCACTGCGACAGGGGGGCCCAATGAGCAGTTCTTC. It translates to CASTPPTATGGPNEQFF.